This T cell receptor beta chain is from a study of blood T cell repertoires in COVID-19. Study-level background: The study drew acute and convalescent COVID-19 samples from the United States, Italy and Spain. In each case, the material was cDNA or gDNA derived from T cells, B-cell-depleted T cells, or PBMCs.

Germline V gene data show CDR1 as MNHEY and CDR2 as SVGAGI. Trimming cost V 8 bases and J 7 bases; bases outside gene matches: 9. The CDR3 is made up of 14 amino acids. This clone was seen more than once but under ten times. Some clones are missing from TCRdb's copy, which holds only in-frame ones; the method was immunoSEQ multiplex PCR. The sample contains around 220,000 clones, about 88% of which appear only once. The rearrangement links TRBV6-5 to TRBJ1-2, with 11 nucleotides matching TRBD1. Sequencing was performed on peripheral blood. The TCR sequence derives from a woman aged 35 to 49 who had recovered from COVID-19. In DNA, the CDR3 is TGTGCCAGCTCATGGGACAGGGGGGCAAGTGGCTACACCTTC. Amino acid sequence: CASSWDRGASGYTF.